This TCR beta chain was observed in a study of blood T cell repertoires in COVID-19. In the study overall: Acute and convalescent COVID-19 specimens originated in the United States, Italy and Spain.

In the authors' workflow: Estimation of nucleated cell counts relied on the amplification of reference gene primers. The repertoire was sequenced with immunoSEQ multiplex PCR; TCRdb's copy has only in-frame clones and lacks some. V, J and clone size are those of that table, while D and trimming were read from the DNA. The table has over 40,000 clones, about four fifths seen once. This clone has only one observation. CDR3 length equals 14 residues. Germline V gene sequence: CDR1 MNHEY, CDR2 SVGAGI. The V and J ends lost 7 bases and 1 base respectively, with 14 bases between them. The chain couples TRBV6-5 to TRBJ2-7; possibly TRBD1 for D (5 bases). This receptor was identified in a man between 60 and 75 years old with active COVID-19. The specimen sequenced was peripheral blood. The CDR3 sequence: CASTRTTASYEQYF. The CDR3 DNA sequence: TGTGCCAGCACCCGAACGACAGCATCCTACGAGCAGTACTTC.